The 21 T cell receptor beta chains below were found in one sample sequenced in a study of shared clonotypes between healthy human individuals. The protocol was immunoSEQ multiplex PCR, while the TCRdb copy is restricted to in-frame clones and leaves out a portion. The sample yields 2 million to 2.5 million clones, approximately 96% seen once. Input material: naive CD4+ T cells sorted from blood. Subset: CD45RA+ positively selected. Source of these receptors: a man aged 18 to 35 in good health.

CDR3 bases: TGCGCCAGCGCCTCGTCCCAAGCGGGGACTAGCACAGATACGCAGTATTTT. Amino acids: CASASSQAGTSTDTQYF. This chain joins TRBV10-1 and TRBJ2-3; TRBD2 agrees at 7 bases. The CDR3 extends over 17 amino acids. Germline CDR1 is WNHNN and CDR2 is SYGVQD (reference sequence). J gave up 0 bases and V 8 bases, and 14 bases lay outside the gene matches.

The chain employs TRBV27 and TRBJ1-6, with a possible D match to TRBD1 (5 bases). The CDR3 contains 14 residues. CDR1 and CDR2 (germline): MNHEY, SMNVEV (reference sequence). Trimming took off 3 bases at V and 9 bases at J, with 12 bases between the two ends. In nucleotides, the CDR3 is TGTGCCAGCAGTTTCCCCGGGGGGACTTCACCCCTCCACTTT. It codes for CASSFPGGTSPLHF.

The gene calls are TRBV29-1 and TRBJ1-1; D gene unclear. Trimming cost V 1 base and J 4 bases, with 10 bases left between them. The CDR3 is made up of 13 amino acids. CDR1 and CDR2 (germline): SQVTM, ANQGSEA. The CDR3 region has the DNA TGCAGCGTTGAAGCGCAAGAGGGCACTGAAGCTTTCTTT. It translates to CSVEAQEGTEAFF.

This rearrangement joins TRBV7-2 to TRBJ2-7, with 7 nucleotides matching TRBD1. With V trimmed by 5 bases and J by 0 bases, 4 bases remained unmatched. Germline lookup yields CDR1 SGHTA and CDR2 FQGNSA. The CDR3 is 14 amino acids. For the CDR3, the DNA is TGTGCCAGCAGCGTGACAGGGAGCTCCTACGAGCAGTACTTC. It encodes CASSVTGSSYEQYF.

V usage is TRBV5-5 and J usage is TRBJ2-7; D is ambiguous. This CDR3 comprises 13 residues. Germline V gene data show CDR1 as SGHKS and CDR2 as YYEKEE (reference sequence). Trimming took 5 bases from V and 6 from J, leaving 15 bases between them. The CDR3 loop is CASSSGPSREQYF. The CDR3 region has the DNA TGTGCCAGCAGTTCCGGGCCTTCTCGCGAGCAGTACTTC.

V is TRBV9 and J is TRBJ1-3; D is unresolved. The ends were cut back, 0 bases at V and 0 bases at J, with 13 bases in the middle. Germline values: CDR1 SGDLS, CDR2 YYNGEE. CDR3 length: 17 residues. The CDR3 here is CASSVDGRLTSGNTIYF. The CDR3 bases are TGTGCCAGCAGCGTAGACGGAAGATTAACCTCTGGAAACACCATATATTTT.

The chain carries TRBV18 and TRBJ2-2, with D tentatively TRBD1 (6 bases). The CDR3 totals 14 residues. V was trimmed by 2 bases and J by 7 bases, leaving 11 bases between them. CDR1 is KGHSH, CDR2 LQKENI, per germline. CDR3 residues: CASSPDRTVGELFF. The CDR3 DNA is TGTGCCAGCTCACCAGACAGGACCGTCGGGGAGCTGTTTTTT.

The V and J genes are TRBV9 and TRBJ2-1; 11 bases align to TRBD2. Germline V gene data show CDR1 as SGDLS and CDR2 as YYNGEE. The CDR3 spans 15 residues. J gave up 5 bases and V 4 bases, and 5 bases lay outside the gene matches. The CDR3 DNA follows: TGTGCCAGCAGCAAACTAGCGGGAGTAAACAATGAGCAGTTCTTC. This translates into CASSKLAGVNNEQFF.

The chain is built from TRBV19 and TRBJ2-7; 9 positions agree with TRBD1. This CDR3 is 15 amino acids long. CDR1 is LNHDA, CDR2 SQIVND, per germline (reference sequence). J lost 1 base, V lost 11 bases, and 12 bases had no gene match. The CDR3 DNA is TGTGCCGGGGAATTGGACAGGGGATTATCCTACGAGCAGTACTTC. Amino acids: CAGELDRGLSYEQYF.

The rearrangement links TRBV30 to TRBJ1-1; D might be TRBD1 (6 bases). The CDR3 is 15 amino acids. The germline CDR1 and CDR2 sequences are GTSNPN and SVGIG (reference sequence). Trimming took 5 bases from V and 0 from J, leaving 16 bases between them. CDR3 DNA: TGTGCCTGGGCTGGGGGCAGCTCCATGAACACTGAAGCTTTCTTT. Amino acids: CAWAGGSSMNTEAFF. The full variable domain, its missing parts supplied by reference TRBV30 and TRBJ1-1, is SQTIHQWPATLVQPVGSPLSLECTVEGTSNPNLYWYRQAAGRGLQLLFYSVGIGQISSEVPQNLSASRPQDRQFILSSKKLLLSDSGFYLCAWAGGSSMNTEAFFGQGTRLTVV.

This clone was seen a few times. CDR3 amino acids: CASSEGQGGYTF. As DNA, the CDR3 is TGTGCCAGCAGTGAAGGACAGGGCGGCTACACCTTC. The chain combines TRBV2 with TRBJ1-2, with 7 bases identical to TRBD1. The junction had 1 base not matched to a gene; V was cut back by 1 base and J by 8 bases. Germline lookup yields CDR1 SNHLY and CDR2 FYNNEI. The CDR3 has 12 residues.

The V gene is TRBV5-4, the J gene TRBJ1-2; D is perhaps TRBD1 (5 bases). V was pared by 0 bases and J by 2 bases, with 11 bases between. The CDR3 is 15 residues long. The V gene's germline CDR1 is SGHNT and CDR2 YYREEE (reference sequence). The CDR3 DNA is TGTGCCAGCAGCTTGGGAAAGACAGAGAACTATGGCTACACCTTC. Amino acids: CASSLGKTENYGYTF.

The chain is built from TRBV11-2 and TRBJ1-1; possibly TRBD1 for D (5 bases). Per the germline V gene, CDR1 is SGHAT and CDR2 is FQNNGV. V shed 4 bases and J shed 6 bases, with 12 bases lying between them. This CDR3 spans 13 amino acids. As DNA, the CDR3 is TGTGCCAGCAGCTCCCTGGGGGGGTCTGAAGCTTTCTTT. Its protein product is CASSSLGGSEAFF.

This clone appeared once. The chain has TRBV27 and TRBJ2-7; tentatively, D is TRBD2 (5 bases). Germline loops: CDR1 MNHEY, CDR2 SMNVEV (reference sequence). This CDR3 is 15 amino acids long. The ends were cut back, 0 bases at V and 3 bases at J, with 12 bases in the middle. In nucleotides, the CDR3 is TGTGCCAGCAGTTTATCGTTAGCGACTAACTACGAGCAGTACTTC. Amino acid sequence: CASSLSLATNYEQYF.

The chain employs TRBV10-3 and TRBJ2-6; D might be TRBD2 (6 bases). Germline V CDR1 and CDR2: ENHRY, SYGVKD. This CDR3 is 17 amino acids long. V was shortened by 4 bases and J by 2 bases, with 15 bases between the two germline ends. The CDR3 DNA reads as TGTGCCATCAGTGCCGGTTCGGGGGAGCCTGGGGCCAACGTCCTGACTTTC. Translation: CAISAGSGEPGANVLTF.

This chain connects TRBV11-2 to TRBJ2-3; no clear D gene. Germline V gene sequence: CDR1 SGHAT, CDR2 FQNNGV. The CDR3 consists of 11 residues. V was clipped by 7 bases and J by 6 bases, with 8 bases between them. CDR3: CASTVTDTQYF. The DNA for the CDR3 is TGTGCCAGCACCGTAACCGATACGCAGTATTTT.

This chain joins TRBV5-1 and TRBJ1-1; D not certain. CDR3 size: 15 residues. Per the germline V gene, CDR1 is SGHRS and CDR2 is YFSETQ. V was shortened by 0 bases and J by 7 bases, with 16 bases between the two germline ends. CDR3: CASSLGVVMQDEAFF. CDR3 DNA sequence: TGCGCCAGCAGCTTGGGCGTGGTTATGCAGGATGAAGCTTTCTTT.

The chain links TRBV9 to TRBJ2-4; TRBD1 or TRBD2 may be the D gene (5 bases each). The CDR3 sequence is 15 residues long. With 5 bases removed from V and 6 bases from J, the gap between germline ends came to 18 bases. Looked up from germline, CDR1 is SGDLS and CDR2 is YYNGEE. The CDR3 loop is CASSFRGREGNIQYF. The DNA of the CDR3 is TGTGCCAGCAGTTTTCGGGGCCGCGAGGGAAACATTCAGTACTTC.

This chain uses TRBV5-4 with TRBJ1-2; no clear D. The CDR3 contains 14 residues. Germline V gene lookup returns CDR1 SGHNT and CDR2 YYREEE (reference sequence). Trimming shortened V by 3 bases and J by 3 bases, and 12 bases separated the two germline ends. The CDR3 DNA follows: TGTGCCAGCAGCTCCCGGGCGCGGGACTATGGCTACACCTTC. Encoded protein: CASSSRARDYGYTF.

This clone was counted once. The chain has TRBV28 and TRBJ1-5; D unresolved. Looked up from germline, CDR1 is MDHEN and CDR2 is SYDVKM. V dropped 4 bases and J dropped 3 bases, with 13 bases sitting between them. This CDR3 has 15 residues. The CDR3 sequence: CASSWATQNNQPQHF. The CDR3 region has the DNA TGTGCCAGCAGTTGGGCGACCCAAAACAATCAGCCCCAGCATTTT.

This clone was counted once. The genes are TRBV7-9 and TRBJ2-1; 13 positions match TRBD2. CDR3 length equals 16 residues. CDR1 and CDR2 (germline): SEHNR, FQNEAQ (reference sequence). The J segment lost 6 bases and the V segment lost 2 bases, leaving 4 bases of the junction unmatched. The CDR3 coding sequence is TGTGCCAGCAGCTTATTGACTAGCGGGGGGTTCAATGAGCAGTTCTTC. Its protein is CASSLLTSGGFNEQFF.